Below are 2 T cell receptor beta chains sequenced from a single sample in a study of T cell repertoires in cytomegalovirus infection. These receptors are not linked to any known antigen. Using its own MiXCR run on the reads, TCRdb lists one record per CDR3 protein. The table has about 920,000 distinct CDR3 sequences, around 30% seen once. The input for sequencing was cultured CD8+ T cells from PBMCs, taken from culture after CMV antigen stimulation. The receptors originated from a human donor in good health (CMV status not recorded). Some clones in this sample may be carry-over from other donors' samples.

This clonotype appeared a few times. The rearrangement uses TRBV6-6 and TRBJ2-3, with 14 bases fitting TRBD2. Germline assignment: CDR1 MNHNY and CDR2 SVGAGI (reference sequence). This CDR3 spans 17 amino acids. V was pared by 6 bases and J by 1 base, with 6 bases of the junction left unmatched. The CDR3 sequence is CASSPGLAGAGTDTQYF. In DNA, the CDR3 is TGTGCCAGCAGCCCGGGACTAGCGGGGGCGGGCACAGATACGCAGTATTTT.

The chain links TRBV12-3 or TRBV12-4 to TRBJ2-1, with a possible D match to TRBD1 (7 bases). CDR3 size: 15 residues. V shed 2 bases and J shed 6 bases, with 14 bases lying between them. The CDR3 loop is CASSLRQGGGNEQFF. Written as DNA, the CDR3 is TGTGCCAGCAGTTTAAGACAGGGAGGAGGCAATGAGCAGTTCTTC.